This T cell receptor (beta chain) comes out of a study of T-cell memory formation after mild COVID-19 (dated by TCRdb to about 2021). About the full investigation: TCR sequence clusters from the two donors were largely donor specific. In two donors, T-cell clones that expanded and contracted after mild COVID-19 were tracked by sequencing TCRalpha and TCRbeta repertoires over time. Two young, previously healthy adult volunteers made up the cohort, one male and one female. Overall study results and their limits: Contracting CD4+ clones were located mainly in the CM and EM memory subsets, whereas CD8+ clones were found to be enriched in EMRA. Clones that contracted from day 15 to 85 showed balanced CD4/CD8 phenotypes, whereas a second wave of clones that expanded from day 15 to 37 leaned towards CD4+. SARS-CoV-2 specificity was not confirmed for the second-wave clones peaking on day 37. Some responding clones were detected in pre-infection memory, which suggested that pre-existing cross-reactive memory T cells had joined the SARS-CoV-2 response. Only a couple of mild cases were covered in the study, and larger cohorts including severe cases with pre-infection samples were considered necessary.

The sequencer listed for this sample is Illumina NovaSeq 6000. TCRalpha and TCRbeta cDNA libraries were built by 5'RACE with constant-segment primers, adding sample barcodes and unique molecular identifiers. RNA was extracted from every sample with Trizol reagent. Libraries were amplified in two PCR steps, with a second sample barcode and Illumina TruSeq adapters added in the second step. Libraries were sequenced on an Illumina NovaSeq with 2 x 150 bp paired-end reads. Turning to the authors' computational methods: Demultiplexing of reads and collapsing into UMI-guided consensus sequences were performed with migec v1.2.7. Using mixcr v2.1.11, UMI consensuses were aligned to TRA and TRB V and J templates and then assembled into clonotypes. Expanded or contracted clonotypes were those called significant by both edgeR and NoisET, with noise models trained on biological replicates. For edgeR calls, a false discovery rate-adjusted p below 0.01 and a log2 fold-change threshold of 1 were applied. As an exploratory analysis of dynamics, max-normalized trajectories of the 1000 most abundant clonotypes were examined by PCA with hierarchical clustering. Each responding clone was given a CD4 or CD8 phenotype based on the CD4+ and CD8+ repertoires, which had been sequenced separately. TCRdb's own reprocessing of the public reads used fastp at Q25 and MiXCR and kept productive beta chains. Merged by CDR3 protein, the rows form single entries marked with the most common genes and DNA. The authors' filters were not applied to this entry. Present in this sample are fewer than 650,000 distinct CDR3 sequences, roughly 17% of which were seen just once. Clones ranked in the top ten supply 8.1% of the sample.

Turning to this clonotype: What antigen it recognizes has not been identified. No much larger clone exists at a distance of one base, and base qualities are not known.

PBMCs were isolated by Ficoll-Paque density gradient centrifugation. V gives up 8 bases and J gives up 0 bases, and the segment between their germline ends measures 19 bases. The CDR3 measures 16 amino acids from cysteine to phenylalanine. Only CDR3 DNA is held: 48 bases, read in frame from base 1. Looking up the germline V gene (reference sequence) yields CDR1 DFQATT and CDR2 SNEGSKA. The sample taken for sequencing was PBMCs or a T cell subset sorted from them (not recorded which). The sequence came from an adult woman who had mild COVID-19 (a few samples of this study predate the infection). The sample titles of this study are shuffled in the database, so cell type and time point are left out; the donor was told from shared clones. The chain is encoded by TRBV20-1 joined to TRBJ1-4, with TRBD1 as a weak D call on 6 bases. The CDR3: CSSLSGRDTTNEKLFF. In nucleotide form, the sequence is TGCAGTTCGCTATCTGGACGGGACACAACTAATGAAAAACTGTTTTTT.